This T cell receptor (beta chain) was recovered during a study of T cell responses to AZD1222 COVID-19 vaccine. Points from the study as a whole: At baseline, just five to seven AZD1222 recipients tested seropositive. Spike as a whole was targeted by vaccine-associated CD4 TCRs, dominant at 160-218 and 743-854.

Analyses pooled second doses at about 4 or about 12 weeks. Using immunoSEQ multiplex PCR, the repertoire was profiled, and TCRdb retains in-frame clones only, with some absent. Of some 110,000 clones listed, about 86% are singletons. Germline assignment: CDR1 SGHDT and CDR2 YYEEEE. V lost 4 bases, J lost 11 bases, and 5 bases stayed unmatched. This CDR3 is 12 amino acids long. Comments on this clone: Its antigen is still unknown.

The TCR sequence derives from an adult who received the AZD1222 COVID-19 vaccine. V gene TRBV5-6 combines with J gene TRBJ1-5, with TRBD1 matching 8 bases. This specimen was peripheral blood, taken 28 days after the second AZD1222 dose. In DNA form, the CDR3 reads TGTGCCAGCAGCCGGACAGGGACGGCCCAGCATTTT. Amino acid sequence: CASSRTGTAQHF.